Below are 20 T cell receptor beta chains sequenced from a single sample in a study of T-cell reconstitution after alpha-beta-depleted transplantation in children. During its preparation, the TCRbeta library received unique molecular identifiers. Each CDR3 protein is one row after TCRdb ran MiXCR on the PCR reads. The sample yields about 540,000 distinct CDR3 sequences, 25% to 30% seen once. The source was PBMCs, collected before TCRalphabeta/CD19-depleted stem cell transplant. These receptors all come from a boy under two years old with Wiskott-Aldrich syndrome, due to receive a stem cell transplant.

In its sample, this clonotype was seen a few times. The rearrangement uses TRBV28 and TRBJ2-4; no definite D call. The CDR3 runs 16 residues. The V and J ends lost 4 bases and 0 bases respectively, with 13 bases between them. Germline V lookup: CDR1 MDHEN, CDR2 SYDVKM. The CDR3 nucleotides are TGTGCCAGCAGTTCCCGACGGGTGTTAGCCAAAAACATTCAGTACTTC. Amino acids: CASSSRRVLAKNIQYF.

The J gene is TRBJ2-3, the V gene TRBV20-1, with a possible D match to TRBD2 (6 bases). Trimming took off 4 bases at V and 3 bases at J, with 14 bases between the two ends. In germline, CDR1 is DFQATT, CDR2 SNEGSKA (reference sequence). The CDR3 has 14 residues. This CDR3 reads CSATPGVDTDTQYF. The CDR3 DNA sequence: TGCAGTGCTACCCCGGGGGTTGATACAGATACGCAGTATTTT.

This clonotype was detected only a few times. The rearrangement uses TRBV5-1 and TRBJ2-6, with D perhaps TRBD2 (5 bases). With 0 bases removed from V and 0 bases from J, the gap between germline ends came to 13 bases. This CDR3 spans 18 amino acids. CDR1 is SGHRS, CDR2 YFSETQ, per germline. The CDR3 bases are TGCGCCAGCAGCTTGGATCCGGCGGGTTCCTCTGGGGCCAACGTCCTGACTTTC. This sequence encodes CASSLDPAGSSGANVLTF.

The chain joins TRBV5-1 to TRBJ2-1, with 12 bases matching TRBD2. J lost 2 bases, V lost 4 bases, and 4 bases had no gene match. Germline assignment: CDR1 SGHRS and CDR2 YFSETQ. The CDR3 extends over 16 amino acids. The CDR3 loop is CASSMRLAGAYNEQFF. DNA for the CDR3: TGCGCCAGCAGCATGAGACTAGCGGGAGCCTACAATGAGCAGTTCTTC.

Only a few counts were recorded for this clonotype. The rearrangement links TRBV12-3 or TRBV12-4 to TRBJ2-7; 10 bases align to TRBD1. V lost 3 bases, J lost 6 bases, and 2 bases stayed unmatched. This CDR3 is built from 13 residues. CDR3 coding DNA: TGTGCCAGCAGTTTTGGGACAGGGGTCGAGCAGTACTTC. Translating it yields CASSFGTGVEQYF.

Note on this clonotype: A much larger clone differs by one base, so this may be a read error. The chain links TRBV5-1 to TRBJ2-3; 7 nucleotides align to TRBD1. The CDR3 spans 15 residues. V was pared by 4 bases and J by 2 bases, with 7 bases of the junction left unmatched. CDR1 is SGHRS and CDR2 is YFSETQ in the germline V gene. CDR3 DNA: TGCGCCAGCAGCCGGACAGGCCCATTCACAGATACGCAGTATTTT. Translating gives CASSRTGPFTDTQYF.

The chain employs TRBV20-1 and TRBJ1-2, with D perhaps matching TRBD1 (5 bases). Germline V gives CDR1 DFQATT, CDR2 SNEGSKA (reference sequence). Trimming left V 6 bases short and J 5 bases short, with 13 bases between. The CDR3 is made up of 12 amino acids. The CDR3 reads CSAIDSQYGYTF. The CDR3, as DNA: TGCAGTGCAATCGACAGTCAGTATGGCTACACCTTC.

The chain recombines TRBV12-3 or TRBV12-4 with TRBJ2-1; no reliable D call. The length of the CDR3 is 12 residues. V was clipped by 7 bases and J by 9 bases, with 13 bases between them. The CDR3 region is CASNDLAGEQFF. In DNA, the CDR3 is TGTGCCAGCAATGACCTGGCTGGTGAGCAGTTCTTC.

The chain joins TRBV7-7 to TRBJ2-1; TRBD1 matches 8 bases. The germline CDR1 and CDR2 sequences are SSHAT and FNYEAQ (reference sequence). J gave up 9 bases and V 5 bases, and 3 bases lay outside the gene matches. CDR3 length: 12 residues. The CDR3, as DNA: TGTGCCAGCAGCCTCACAGGGGGTGAGCAGTTCTTC. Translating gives CASSLTGGEQFF.

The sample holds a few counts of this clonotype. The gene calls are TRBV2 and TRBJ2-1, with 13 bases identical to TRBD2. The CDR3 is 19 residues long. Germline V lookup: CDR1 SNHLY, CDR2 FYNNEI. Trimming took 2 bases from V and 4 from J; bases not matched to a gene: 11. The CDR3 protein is CASSESRTSGSRYYNEQFF. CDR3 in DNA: TGTGCCAGCAGTGAATCAAGGACTAGCGGGAGCCGCTATTACAATGAGCAGTTCTTC.

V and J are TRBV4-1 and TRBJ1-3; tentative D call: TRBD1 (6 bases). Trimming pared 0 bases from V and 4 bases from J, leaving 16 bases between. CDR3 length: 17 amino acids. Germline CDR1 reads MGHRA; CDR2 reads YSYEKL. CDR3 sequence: CASSQDKGQDRGNTIYF. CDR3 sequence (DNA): TGCGCCAGCAGCCAAGATAAGGGGCAGGACAGAGGAAACACCATATATTTT.

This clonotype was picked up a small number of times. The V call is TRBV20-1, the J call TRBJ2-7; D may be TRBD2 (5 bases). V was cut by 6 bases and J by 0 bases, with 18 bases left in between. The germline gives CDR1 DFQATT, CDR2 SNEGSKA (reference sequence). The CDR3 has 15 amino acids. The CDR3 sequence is CSARVPRALSYEQYF. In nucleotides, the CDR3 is TGCAGTGCGAGGGTTCCGCGGGCCCTCTCCTACGAGCAGTACTTC.

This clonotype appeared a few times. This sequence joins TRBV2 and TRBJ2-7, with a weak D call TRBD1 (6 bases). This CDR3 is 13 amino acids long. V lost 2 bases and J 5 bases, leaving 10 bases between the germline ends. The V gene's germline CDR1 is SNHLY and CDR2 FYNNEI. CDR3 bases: TGTGCCAGCAGTGAACAGGGGTACAACGAGCAGTACTTC. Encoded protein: CASSEQGYNEQYF.

CDR3 nucleotide sequence: TGCGCCAGCAGCTTGGAGGACCTCTACGAGCAGTACTTC. Its translation is CASSLEDLYEQYF. This chain links TRBV5-1 with TRBJ2-7; unclear D gene. The CDR3 runs 13 residues. Between the trimmed V and J ends, which lost 0 bases and 3 bases, there was a span of 7 bases. Germline values: CDR1 SGHRS, CDR2 YFSETQ. The variable domain in full, with the rest retrieved from reference TRBV5-1 and TRBJ2-7, is KAGVTQTPRYLIKTRGQQVTLSCSPISGHRSVSWYQQTPGQGLQFLFEYFSETQRNKGNFPGRFSGRQFSNSRSEMNVSTLELGDSALYLCASSLEDLYEQYFGPGTRLTVT.

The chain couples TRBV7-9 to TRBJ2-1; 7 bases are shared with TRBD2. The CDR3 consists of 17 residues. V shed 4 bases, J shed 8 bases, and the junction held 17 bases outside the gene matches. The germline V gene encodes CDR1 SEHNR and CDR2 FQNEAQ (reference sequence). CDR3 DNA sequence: TGTGCCAGCAGCTCGGGACTACGAGAACCAATAGTCGATGAGCAGTTCTTC. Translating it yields CASSSGLREPIVDEQFF.

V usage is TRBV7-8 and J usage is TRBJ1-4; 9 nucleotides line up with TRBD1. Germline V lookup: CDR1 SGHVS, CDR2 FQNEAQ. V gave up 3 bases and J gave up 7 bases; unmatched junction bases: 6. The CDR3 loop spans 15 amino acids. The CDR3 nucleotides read TGTGCCAGCAGCTTTGGGACAGGGACCGGTGAAAAACTGTTTTTT. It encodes CASSFGTGTGEKLFF.

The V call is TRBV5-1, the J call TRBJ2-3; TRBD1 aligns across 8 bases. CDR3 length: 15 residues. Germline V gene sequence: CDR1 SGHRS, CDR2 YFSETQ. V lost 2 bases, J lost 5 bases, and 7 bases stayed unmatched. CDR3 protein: CASSFSDRVGDTQYF. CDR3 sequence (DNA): TGCGCCAGCAGCTTCTCGGACAGGGTCGGAGATACGCAGTATTTT. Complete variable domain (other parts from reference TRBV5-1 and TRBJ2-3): KAGVTQTPRYLIKTRGQQVTLSCSPISGHRSVSWYQQTPGQGLQFLFEYFSETQRNKGNFPGRFSGRQFSNSRSEMNVSTLELGDSALYLCASSFSDRVGDTQYFGPGTRLTVL.

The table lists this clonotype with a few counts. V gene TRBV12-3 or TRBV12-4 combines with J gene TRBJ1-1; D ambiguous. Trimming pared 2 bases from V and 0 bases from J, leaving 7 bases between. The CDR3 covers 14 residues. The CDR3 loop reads CASSLTALNTEAFF. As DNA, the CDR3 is TGTGCCAGCAGTTTAACAGCCTTGAACACTGAAGCTTTCTTT.

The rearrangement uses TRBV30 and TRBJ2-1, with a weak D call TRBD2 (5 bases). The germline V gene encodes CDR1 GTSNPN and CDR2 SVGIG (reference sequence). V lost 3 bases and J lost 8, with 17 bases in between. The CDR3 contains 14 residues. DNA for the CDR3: TGTGCCTGGAGGTTCGGCGGGCCCCACGATGAGCAGTTCTTC. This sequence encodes CAWRFGGPHDEQFF.

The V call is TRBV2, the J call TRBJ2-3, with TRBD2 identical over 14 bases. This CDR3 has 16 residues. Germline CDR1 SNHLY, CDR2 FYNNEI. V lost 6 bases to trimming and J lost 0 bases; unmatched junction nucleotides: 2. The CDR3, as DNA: TGTGCCAGCAGCTGGACTAGCGGGAGGAGCACAGATACGCAGTATTTT. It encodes CASSWTSGRSTDTQYF.